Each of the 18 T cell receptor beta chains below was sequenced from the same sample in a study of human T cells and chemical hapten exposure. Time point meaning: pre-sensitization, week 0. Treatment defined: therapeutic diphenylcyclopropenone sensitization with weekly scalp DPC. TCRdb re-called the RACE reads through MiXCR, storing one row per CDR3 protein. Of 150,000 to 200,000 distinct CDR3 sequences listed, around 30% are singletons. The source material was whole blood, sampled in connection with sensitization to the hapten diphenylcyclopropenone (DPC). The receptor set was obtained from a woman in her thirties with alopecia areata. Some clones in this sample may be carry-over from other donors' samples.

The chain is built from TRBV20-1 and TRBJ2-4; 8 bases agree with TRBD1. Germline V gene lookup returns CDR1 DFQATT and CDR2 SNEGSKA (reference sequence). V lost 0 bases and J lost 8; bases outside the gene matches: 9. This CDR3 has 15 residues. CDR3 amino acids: CSARDSQGAKDIQYF. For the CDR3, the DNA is TGCAGTGCTAGAGATAGTCAGGGGGCGAAGGACATTCAGTACTTC.

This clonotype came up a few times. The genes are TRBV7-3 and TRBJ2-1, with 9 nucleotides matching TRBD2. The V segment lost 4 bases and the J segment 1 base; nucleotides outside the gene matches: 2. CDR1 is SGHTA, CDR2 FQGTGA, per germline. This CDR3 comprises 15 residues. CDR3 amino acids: CASSSGLASYNEQFF. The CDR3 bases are TGTGCCAGCAGCTCCGGACTAGCGTCCTACAATGAGCAGTTCTTC.

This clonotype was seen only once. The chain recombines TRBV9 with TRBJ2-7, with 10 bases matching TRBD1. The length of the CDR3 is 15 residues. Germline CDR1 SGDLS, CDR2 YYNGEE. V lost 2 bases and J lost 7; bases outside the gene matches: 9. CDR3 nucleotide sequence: TGTGCCAGCAGCGTCGACGGGACAGGGGCGTGGGAGCAGTACTTC. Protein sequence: CASSVDGTGAWEQYF.

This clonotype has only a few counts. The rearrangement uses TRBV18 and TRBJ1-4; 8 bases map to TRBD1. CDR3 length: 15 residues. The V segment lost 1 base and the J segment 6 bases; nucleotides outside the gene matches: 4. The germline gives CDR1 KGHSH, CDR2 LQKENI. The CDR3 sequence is CASSPRQGRDEKLFF. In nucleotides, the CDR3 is TGTGCCAGCTCACCACGACAGGGGCGCGATGAAAAACTGTTTTTT.

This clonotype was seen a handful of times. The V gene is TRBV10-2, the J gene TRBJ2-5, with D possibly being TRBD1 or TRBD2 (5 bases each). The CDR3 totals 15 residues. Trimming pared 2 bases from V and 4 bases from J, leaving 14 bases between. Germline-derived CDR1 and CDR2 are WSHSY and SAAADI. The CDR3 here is CASSERGETGETQYF. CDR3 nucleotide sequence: TGCGCCAGCAGTGAGCGAGGGGAGACCGGAGAGACCCAGTACTTC.

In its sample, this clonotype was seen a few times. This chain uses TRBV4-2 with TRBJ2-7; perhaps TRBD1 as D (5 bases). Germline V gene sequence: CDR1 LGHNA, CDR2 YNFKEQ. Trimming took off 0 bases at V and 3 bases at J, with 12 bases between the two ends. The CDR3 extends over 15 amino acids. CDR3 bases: TGTGCCAGCAGCCAAGAGGTGCCTAGGGGCTACGAGCAGTACTTC. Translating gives CASSQEVPRGYEQYF.

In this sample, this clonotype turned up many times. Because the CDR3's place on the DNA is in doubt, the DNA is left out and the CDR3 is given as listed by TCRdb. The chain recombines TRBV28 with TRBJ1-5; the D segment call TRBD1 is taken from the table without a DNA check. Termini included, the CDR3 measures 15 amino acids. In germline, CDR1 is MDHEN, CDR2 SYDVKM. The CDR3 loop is CASSSSSGGHQPQHF.

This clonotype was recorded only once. The CDR3 DNA reads TGTGCCAGCTCACCACCGGCTTCGGGAGCGCCCACAGATACGCAGTATTTT. Protein sequence: CASSPPASGAPTDTQYF. The V call is TRBV18, the J call TRBJ2-3, with a tentative D call TRBD2 (6 bases). V shed 0 bases and J shed 2 bases, with 15 bases lying between them. Germline CDR1 is KGHSH and CDR2 is LQKENI. The CDR3 has 17 residues.

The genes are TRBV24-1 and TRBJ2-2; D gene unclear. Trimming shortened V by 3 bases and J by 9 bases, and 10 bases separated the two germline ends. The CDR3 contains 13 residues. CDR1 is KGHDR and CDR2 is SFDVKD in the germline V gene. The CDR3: CATSDTVSRELFF. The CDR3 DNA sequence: TGTGCCACCAGTGATACAGTTAGCCGGGAGCTGTTTTTT.

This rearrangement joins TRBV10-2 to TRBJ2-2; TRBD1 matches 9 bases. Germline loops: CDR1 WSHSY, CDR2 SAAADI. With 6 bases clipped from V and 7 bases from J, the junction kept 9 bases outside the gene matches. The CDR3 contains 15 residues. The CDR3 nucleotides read TGCGCCAGCAGAAAACCGGGACAGGGATTCGGGGAGCTGTTTTTT. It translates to CASRKPGQGFGELFF.

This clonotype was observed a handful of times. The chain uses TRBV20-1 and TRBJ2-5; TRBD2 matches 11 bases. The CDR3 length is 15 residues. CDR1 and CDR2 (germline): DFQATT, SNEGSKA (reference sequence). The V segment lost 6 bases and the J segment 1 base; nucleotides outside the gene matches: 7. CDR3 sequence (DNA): TGCAGTGCCAACCCCGGGACTAGCGGCCAAGAGACCCAGTACTTC. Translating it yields CSANPGTSGQETQYF.

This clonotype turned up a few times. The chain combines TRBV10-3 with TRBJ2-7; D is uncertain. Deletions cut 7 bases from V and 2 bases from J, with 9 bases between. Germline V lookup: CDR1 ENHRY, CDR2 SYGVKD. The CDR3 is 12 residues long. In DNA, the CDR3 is TGTGCCATCAAGACACAGACCTACGAGCAGTACTTC. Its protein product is CAIKTQTYEQYF.

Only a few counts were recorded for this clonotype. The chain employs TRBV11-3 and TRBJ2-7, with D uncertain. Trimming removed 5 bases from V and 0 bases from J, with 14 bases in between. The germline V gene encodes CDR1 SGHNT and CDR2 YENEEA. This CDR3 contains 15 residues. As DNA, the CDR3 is TGTGCCAGCAGCCCGAGTCGGCTTAGCTCCTACGAGCAGTACTTC. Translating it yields CASSPSRLSSYEQYF.

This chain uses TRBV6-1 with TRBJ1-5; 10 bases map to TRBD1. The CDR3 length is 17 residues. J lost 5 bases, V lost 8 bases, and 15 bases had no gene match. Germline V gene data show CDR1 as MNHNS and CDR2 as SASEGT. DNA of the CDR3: TGTGCCAGCTTTAGTGGTCCGGGACAGGGGTTCGATCAGCCCCAGCATTTT. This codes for CASFSGPGQGFDQPQHF.

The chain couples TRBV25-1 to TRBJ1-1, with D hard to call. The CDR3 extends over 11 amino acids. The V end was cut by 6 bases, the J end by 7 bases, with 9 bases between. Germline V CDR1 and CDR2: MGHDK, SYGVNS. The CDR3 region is CASRGWGEAFF. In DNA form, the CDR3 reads TGTGCCAGCAGAGGGTGGGGTGAAGCTTTCTTT.

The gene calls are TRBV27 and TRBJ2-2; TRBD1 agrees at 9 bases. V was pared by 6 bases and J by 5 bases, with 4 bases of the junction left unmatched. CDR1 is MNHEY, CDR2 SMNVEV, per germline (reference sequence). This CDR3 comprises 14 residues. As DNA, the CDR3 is TGTGCCAGCAGACAGGGGGCAGGAACCGGGGAGCTGTTTTTT. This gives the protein CASRQGAGTGELFF.

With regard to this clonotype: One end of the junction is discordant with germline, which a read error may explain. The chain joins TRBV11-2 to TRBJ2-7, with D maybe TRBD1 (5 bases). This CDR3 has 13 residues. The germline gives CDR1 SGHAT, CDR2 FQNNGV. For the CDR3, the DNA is TGTGCCAGCAGCTTCGAACAGGTCCTCACCCATAACTTC. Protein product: CASSFEQVLTHNF.

The CDR3 bases are TGCGCCAGCAGCGGAACAACAGGGACCTACGAGCAGTACTTC. The encoded protein is CASSGTTGTYEQYF. The chain uses TRBV5-1 and TRBJ2-7, with D maybe TRBD1 (6 bases). Trimming took 4 bases from V and 2 from J, leaving 13 bases between them. CDR1 SGHRS and CDR2 YFSETQ come from the germline V gene. The CDR3 is 14 amino acids.